This T cell receptor (beta chain) was recovered during a study of blood T cell repertoires in COVID-19. V was shortened by 3 bases and J by 5 bases, with 7 bases between the two germline ends. The CDR3 runs 12 residues. Germline V gene data show CDR1 as MDHEN and CDR2 as SYDVKM. In this sample, this clone turned up once. Assay used: immunoSEQ multiplex PCR; TCRdb lists only in-frame clones, some missing. In the table there are over 250,000 clones, roughly 90% of which are singletons. The specimen was PBMCs or T cells enriched from blood (not recorded which). The gene calls are TRBV28 and TRBJ1-2; D unresolved. The TCR originated in a young woman who had recovered from COVID-19. CDR3 nucleotide sequence: TGTGCCAGCAGTTTTGAGGCGTATGGCTACACCTTC. Translated: CASSFEAYGYTF.